This T cell receptor (beta chain) was recorded in a study of T-cell memory formation after mild COVID-19. Broader study findings: Cross-reactive memory apparently joined, as some responding clones appeared in pre-infection memory. While clones contracting from day 15 to 85 were balanced between CD4 and CD8, later expanders leaned CD4+. Chiefly within CM and EM were the contracting CD4+ clones; CD8+ ones were within EMRA.

From the 5' RACE reads, TCRdb called clonotypes with MiXCR, one entry per CDR3 protein. The repertoire holds 550,000 to 650,000 distinct CDR3 sequences, with roughly a sixth as singletons. Comment on this clonotype: Its matching antigen is unknown.

The V gene's germline CDR1 is DFQATT and CDR2 SNEGSKA (reference sequence). The CDR3 has 16 residues. Trimming pared 4 bases from V and 0 bases from J, leaving 16 bases between. The source is an adult woman who had mild COVID-19 (a few samples of this study predate the infection). Cell type and time point are not known. Sequenced material: PBMCs or a T cell subset sorted from them (not recorded which). The chain carries TRBV20-1 and TRBJ2-1; D remains ambiguous. CDR3 nucleotide sequence: TGCAGTGCTATAAGCGCCCAACGCAACTCCTACAATGAGCAGTTCTTC. Amino acid sequence: CSAISAQRNSYNEQFF.